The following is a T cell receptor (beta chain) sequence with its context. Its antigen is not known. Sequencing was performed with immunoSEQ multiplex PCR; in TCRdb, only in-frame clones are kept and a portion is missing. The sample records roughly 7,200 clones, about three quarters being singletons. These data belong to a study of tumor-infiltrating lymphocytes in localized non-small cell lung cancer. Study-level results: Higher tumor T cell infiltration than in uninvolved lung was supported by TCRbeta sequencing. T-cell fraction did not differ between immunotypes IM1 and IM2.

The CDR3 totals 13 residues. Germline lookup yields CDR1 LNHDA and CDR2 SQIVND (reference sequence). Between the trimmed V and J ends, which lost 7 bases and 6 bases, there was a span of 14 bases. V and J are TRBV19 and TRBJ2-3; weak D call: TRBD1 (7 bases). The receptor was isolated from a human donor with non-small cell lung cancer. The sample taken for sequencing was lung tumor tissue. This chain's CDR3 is CASKQGTVDTQYF. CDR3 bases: TGTGCCAGTAAACAGGGGACTGTGGATACGCAGTATTTT.